The 31 T cell receptor beta chains reported below all come from one sample, sequenced in a study of T cells in Graves' hyperthyroidism and ophthalmopathy. Amplified TCR beta CDR3 regions derived from RNA transcripts. The HTBI primer set drove a first-round RT-PCR of the TCR CDR3. TCRdb recomputed calls from the multiplex PCR reads with MiXCR, one row per CDR3 protein. Among 250,000 to 300,000 distinct CDR3 sequences listed, roughly 19% were seen once. The sequencing input was blood. All receptors derive from a middle-aged man with Graves' ophthalmopathy.

The gene calls are TRBV9 and TRBJ2-7; 11 bases line up with TRBD2. After removal of 4 bases from V and 5 bases from J, the junction contained 14 bases not matched to a gene. Germline CDR1 reads SGDLS; CDR2 reads YYNGEE. The CDR3 totals 17 residues. CDR3 nucleotides: TGTGCCAGCAGCCCTAAACCTCTAGCGGGAGGTTCTCACGAGCAGTACTTC. Translating it yields CASSPKPLAGGSHEQYF.

This clonotype has ten or more counts. J is TRBJ1-5 and V is TRBV6-1, with D unresolved. Germline V gene lookup returns CDR1 MNHNS and CDR2 SASEGT. The CDR3 is made up of 14 amino acids. Trimming stripped 5 bases from V and 0 bases from J, with 8 bases between. CDR3 in DNA: TGTGCCAGCAGTTACGAGTATAGCAATCAGCCCCAGCATTTT. Its translation: CASSYEYSNQPQHF.

This clonotype was found many times. The chain employs TRBV11-2 and TRBJ2-2, with TRBD2 matching 12 bases. The germline gives CDR1 SGHAT, CDR2 FQNNGV. J gave up 6 bases and V 4 bases, and 9 bases lay outside the gene matches. CDR3 length: 17 amino acids. This CDR3 reads CASSSGTSGLGSGELFF. The DNA of the CDR3 is TGTGCCAGCAGCTCCGGGACTAGCGGGTTGGGATCCGGGGAGCTGTTTTTT. The full variable domain, completed using reference TRBV11-2 and TRBJ2-2, is EAGVAQSPRYKIIEKRQSVAFWCNPISGHATLYWYQQILGQGPKLLIQFQNNGVVDDSQLPKDRFSAERLKGVDSTLKIQPAKLEDSAVYLCASSSGTSGLGSGELFFGEGSRLTVL.

The sample holds many counts of this clonotype. The gene calls are TRBV20-1 and TRBJ2-7; 9 bases agree with TRBD1. Germline CDR1 is DFQATT and CDR2 is SNEGSKA (reference sequence). V was clipped by 8 bases and J by 3 bases; unmatched bases: 5. This CDR3 comprises 12 residues. The CDR3 loop is CSTGTGNYEQYF. For the CDR3, the DNA is TGCAGTACAGGGACAGGGAACTACGAGCAGTACTTC.

V is TRBV4-1 and J is TRBJ2-1, with D possibly TRBD1 on 6 matching bases. Trimming shortened V by 4 bases and J by 8 bases, and 21 bases separated the two germline ends. The CDR3 contains 16 residues. Looked up from germline, CDR1 is MGHRA and CDR2 is YSYEKL. DNA of the CDR3: TGCGCCAGCAGCCGAGAAGGGACACCCTTCGGCGATGAGCAGTTCTTC. It is translated as CASSREGTPFGDEQFF.

The chain links TRBV2 to TRBJ2-7; the match to TRBD2 covers 10 bases. Germline values: CDR1 SNHLY, CDR2 FYNNEI. Germline trimming cut 6 bases from V and 6 bases from J; bases unmatched to any gene: 11. The length of the CDR3 is 15 residues. The CDR3 DNA is TGTGCCAGCAGCGTTCTAGCGGGAGCGGAAAGCGAGCAGTACTTC. It is translated as CASSVLAGAESEQYF. Drawing the rest from reference TRBV2 and TRBJ2-7, the complete variable domain is EPEVTQTPSHQVTQMGQEVILRCVPISNHLYFYWYRQILGQKVEFLVSFYNNEISEKSEIFDDQFSVERPDGSNFTLKIRSTKLEDSAMYFCASSVLAGAESEQYFGPGTRLTVT.

Here the CDR3 DNA reads TGTGCCAGCAGCTTAGATCTAAAGCGGGCCGGTGGAGAGCAGTACTTC. It specifies CASSLDLKRAGGEQYF. The chain uses TRBV11-2 and TRBJ2-7; possible D gene TRBD2, 6 bases. This CDR3 spans 16 amino acids. Per the germline V gene, CDR1 is SGHAT and CDR2 is FQNNGV. V was shortened by 0 bases and J by 7 bases, with 19 bases between the two germline ends. The entire variable domain, with the rest obtained from reference TRBV11-2 and TRBJ2-7, is as follows: EAGVAQSPRYKIIEKRQSVAFWCNPISGHATLYWYQQILGQGPKLLIQFQNNGVVDDSQLPKDRFSAERLKGVDSTLKIQPAKLEDSAVYLCASSLDLKRAGGEQYFGPGTRLTVT.

This clonotype was recorded a few times. V usage is TRBV15 and J usage is TRBJ2-3; D may be TRBD2 (6 bases). Trimming shortened V by 0 bases and J by 6 bases, and 22 bases separated the two germline ends. There are 18 residues in the CDR3. Germline CDR1 and CDR2: LNHNV and YYDKDF (reference sequence). CDR3: CATSRDLTGAGGSDTQYF. The CDR3 DNA reads TGTGCCACCAGCAGAGATCTCACGGGAGCCGGGGGATCCGATACGCAGTATTTT.

The sample holds a few counts of this clonotype. The rearrangement links TRBV28 to TRBJ1-1, with D hard to call. The CDR3 totals 12 residues. Trimming removed 2 bases at V and 10 bases at J, with 11 bases between. Germline CDR1 and CDR2: MDHEN and SYDVKM. The CDR3 nucleotides read TGTGCCAGCAGTTTAGAGTCAGTACGAGCTTTCTTT. Encoded protein: CASSLESVRAFF. Together with reference TRBV28 and TRBJ1-1, the CDR3 gives the full variable domain: DVKVTQSSRYLVKRTGEKVFLECVQDMDHENMFWYRQDPGLGLRLIYFSYDVKMKEKGDIPEGYSVSREKKERFSLILESASTNQTSMYLCASSLESVRAFFGQGTRLTVV.

This clonotype was found many times. The chain carries TRBV7-9 and TRBJ2-1; TRBD1 is a possible D gene (6 bases). V lost 8 bases to trimming and J lost 2 bases, with 10 bases between them. The CDR3 runs 13 residues. Per germline, CDR1 SEHNR and CDR2 FQNEAQ (reference sequence). The CDR3 sequence is CASGQNTYNEQFF. The CDR3 DNA is TGTGCCAGCGGACAGAATACCTACAATGAGCAGTTCTTC.

The sample holds a few counts of this clonotype. The chain carries TRBV12-5 and TRBJ1-1; D is perhaps TRBD1 (6 bases). CDR3 length: 13 residues. Germline V lookup: CDR1 LGHNT, CDR2 FRNRAP. The ends were cut back, 7 bases at V and 4 bases at J, with 13 bases in the middle. The CDR3 bases are TGTGCTAGTGCGTTACAGGGTTTCACTGAAGCTTTCTTT. Translating it yields CASALQGFTEAFF.

Concerning this clonotype itself: This may be a read error: a much more frequent sequence differs by one nucleotide. The rearrangement links TRBV5-1 to TRBJ2-1, with a tentative D call TRBD1 (6 bases). This CDR3 spans 14 amino acids. Germline lookup yields CDR1 SGHRS and CDR2 YFSETQ. The ends were cut back, 5 bases at V and 7 bases at J, with 16 bases in the middle. The CDR3: CASSGQGIMNEQFF. The CDR3 DNA reads as TGCGCCAGCAGTGGTCAGGGGATCATGAATGAGCAGTTCTTC.

About this clonotype: It may be a read error: a sequence one base away is much more abundant. This chain connects TRBV12-3 or TRBV12-4 to TRBJ1-1; perhaps TRBD1 as D (6 bases). This CDR3 comprises 14 residues. The CDR3 nucleotides read TGTGCCAGCGGATCACAGGGCTTTAACACTGGAGCTTTCTTT. It encodes CASGSQGFNTGAFF.

This clonotype was counted a few times. The chain employs TRBV29-1 and TRBJ2-2, with D possibly matching TRBD1 (6 bases). Germline V gene data show CDR1 as SQVTM and CDR2 as ANQGSEA. The V end lost 7 bases, the J end lost 7 bases, and 16 bases lay between the germline ends. The CDR3 has 13 amino acids. CDR3 residues: CSALGTGHGELFF. In DNA, the CDR3 is TGCAGCGCCCTAGGAACAGGGCACGGGGAGCTGTTTTTT.

This clonotype was counted many times. The genes are TRBV3-1 and TRBJ2-5, with 9 bases that match TRBD2. Germline CDR1 is LGHDT and CDR2 is YNNKEL (reference sequence). CDR3 length: 15 residues. After removal of 2 bases from V and 3 bases from J, the junction contained 4 bases not matched to a gene. DNA of the CDR3: TGTGCCAGCAGCCAATCTAGCGGGAATAAAGAGACCCAGTACTTC. It translates to CASSQSSGNKETQYF.

This clonotype was seen many times. The genes are TRBV2 and TRBJ2-7, with 15 bases that match TRBD2. With 6 bases clipped from V and 2 bases from J, the junction kept 11 bases outside the gene matches. CDR1 is SNHLY and CDR2 is FYNNEI in the germline V gene. This CDR3 region has 18 residues. The CDR3 loop is CASRVTGTSGRTTYEQYF. CDR3 bases: TGTGCCAGCAGAGTTACCGGGACTAGCGGGAGGACTACCTACGAGCAGTACTTC. The variable domain in full, completed from reference TRBV2 and TRBJ2-7, reads EPEVTQTPSHQVTQMGQEVILRCVPISNHLYFYWYRQILGQKVEFLVSFYNNEISEKSEIFDDQFSVERPDGSNFTLKIRSTKLEDSAMYFCASRVTGTSGRTTYEQYFGPGTRLTVT.

This clonotype appeared a few times. The CDR3 bases are TGTGCCAGCAGCTTCGACAGGCGGCAGGAAAAACTGTTTTTT. Protein: CASSFDRRQEKLFF. This rearrangement joins TRBV5-6 to TRBJ1-4; a possible D gene is TRBD1 (6 bases). The V end was cut by 2 bases, the J end by 8 bases, with 13 bases between. The CDR3 contains 14 residues. Germline V gives CDR1 SGHDT, CDR2 YYEEEE. Variable domain in full (rest from reference TRBV5-6 and TRBJ1-4): DAGVTQSPTHLIKTRGQQVTLRCSPKSGHDTVSWYQQALGQGPQFIFQYYEEEERQRGNFPDRFSGHQFPNYSSELNVNALLLGDSALYLCASSFDRRQEKLFFGSGTQLSVL.

The CDR3 nucleotides are TGTGCCAGCAGCTTCGGGCGGCGATTCTATGGCTACACCTTC. Amino acid sequence: CASSFGRRFYGYTF. The chain uses TRBV12-3 or TRBV12-4 and TRBJ1-2; D gene ambiguous. Trimming stripped 6 bases from V and 4 bases from J, with 15 bases between. The CDR3 contains 14 residues.

CDR3 residues: CASSWTGTYGYTF. The CDR3 DNA reads TGCGCCAGCAGCTGGACAGGGACCTATGGCTACACCTTC. This chain joins TRBV5-1 and TRBJ1-2; 8 nucleotides align to TRBD1. The J segment lost 4 bases and the V segment lost 3 bases, leaving 2 bases of the junction unmatched. This CDR3 is built from 13 residues. The germline V gene encodes CDR1 SGHRS and CDR2 YFSETQ.

The table lists this clonotype with many counts. The chain joins TRBV18 to TRBJ1-2; 7 nucleotides align to TRBD1. V lost 6 bases, J lost 1 base, and 5 bases stayed unmatched. Germline CDR1 and CDR2: KGHSH and LQKENI. This CDR3 region has 14 residues. CDR3 protein: CASSRGDSNYGYTF. CDR3 DNA sequence: TGTGCCAGCTCGCGAGGGGACAGTAACTATGGCTACACCTTC.

Only a few counts were recorded for this clonotype. The chain uses TRBV28 and TRBJ2-3; D perhaps matches TRBD2 (5 bases). The CDR3 has 15 amino acids. The germline CDR1 and CDR2 sequences are MDHEN and SYDVKM. Trimming left V 2 bases short and J 2 bases short, with 11 bases between. CDR3: CASSLPGEFTDTQYF. Here the CDR3 DNA reads TGTGCCAGCAGTTTACCCGGGGAGTTCACAGATACGCAGTATTTT.

This sequence joins TRBV29-1 and TRBJ1-2, with TRBD1 as a possible D gene (5 bases). CDR1 and CDR2 (germline): SQVTM, ANQGSEA. V shed 2 bases and J shed 7 bases, with 14 bases lying between them. There are 13 residues in the CDR3. This CDR3 is CSVETFQGSGYTF. CDR3 DNA: TGCAGCGTTGAAACCTTCCAGGGTTCTGGCTACACCTTC.

As to this clonotype: At one of its ends the junction is not consistent with the germline gene, which may arise from a read error. V gene TRBV7-8 combines with J gene TRBJ2-7, with TRBD2 identical over 10 bases. CDR1 is SGHVS and CDR2 is FQNEAQ in the germline V gene. This CDR3 is 16 amino acids long. CDR3 amino acids: CASSPPTSGLSYEQYF. DNA of the CDR3: TGCGCCAGCAGCCCCCCGACTAGCGGGCTTTCCTACGAGCAGTACTTC.

This clonotype was observed a few times. The chain carries TRBV4-2 and TRBJ2-1, with 10 bases lining up with TRBD1. Trimming cost V 8 bases and J 3 bases; bases outside gene matches: 7. Per the germline V gene, CDR1 is LGHNA and CDR2 is YNFKEQ. The CDR3 extends over 15 amino acids. The CDR3 protein is CASAPGTGDYNEQFF. The CDR3 bases are TGTGCCAGCGCCCCAGGGACAGGGGACTACAATGAGCAGTTCTTC.

There are a few counts of this clonotype. V usage is TRBV5-1 and J usage is TRBJ1-2, with D perhaps matching TRBD1 (5 bases). The CDR3 runs 14 residues. The V gene's germline CDR1 is SGHRS and CDR2 YFSETQ. The V and J ends lost 6 bases and 0 bases respectively, with 12 bases between them. The CDR3 protein is CASTRDGANYGYTF. CDR3 nucleotides: TGCGCCAGCACCCGGGACGGAGCTAACTATGGCTACACCTTC.

This clonotype was seen at least ten times. The V call is TRBV3-1, the J call TRBJ2-5; 7 nucleotides align to TRBD2. Per the germline V gene, CDR1 is LGHDT and CDR2 is YNNKEL (reference sequence). The CDR3 has 16 amino acids. The V and J ends lost 3 bases and 4 bases, in that order; junction bases with no gene match: 11. This CDR3 is CASSQGGLLMGETQYF. CDR3 coding DNA: TGTGCCAGCAGCCAGGGAGGGTTACTGATGGGAGAGACCCAGTACTTC.

This clonotype was detected ten times or more. The CDR3: CASSLGDWSGYTEAFF. Here the CDR3 DNA reads TGTGCCAGCAGCCTAGGGGACTGGAGTGGGTACACTGAAGCTTTCTTT. The chain combines TRBV11-1 with TRBJ1-1, with D tentatively TRBD1 (5 bases). With 5 bases removed from V and 3 bases from J, the gap between germline ends came to 19 bases. The CDR3 is 16 amino acids. Germline V gives CDR1 SGHAT, CDR2 FQDESV (reference sequence).

This clonotype was observed a few times. The V call is TRBV4-2, the J call TRBJ2-3, with a weak D call TRBD1 (6 bases). Trimming cost V 5 bases and J 5 bases, with 23 bases left between them. Germline V gene data show CDR1 as LGHNA and CDR2 as YNFKEQ. The CDR3 has 17 residues. The CDR3, as DNA: TGTGCCAGCAGCTCAGGGGTCCGAGGGCCGGCAGGAGATACGCAGTATTTT. Residues: CASSSGVRGPAGDTQYF.

The chain links TRBV10-3 to TRBJ2-2; 7 bases fit TRBD1. V dropped 10 bases and J dropped 5; count of bases not matched to a gene: 10. This CDR3 has 14 residues. The V gene's germline CDR1 is ENHRY and CDR2 SYGVKD. The CDR3 sequence is CATRGGAETGELFF. CDR3 DNA sequence: TGTGCCACCAGAGGGGGCGCGGAAACCGGGGAGCTGTTTTTT.

Comment on this clonotype: One base away lies a much larger clone, so this may be a sequencing read error. The rearrangement links TRBV7-3 to TRBJ2-5; possibly TRBD1 or TRBD2 for D (5 bases each). The CDR3 spans 13 residues. The germline V gene encodes CDR1 SGHTA and CDR2 FQGTGA. CDR3 region: CASSKAGRETQHF. CDR3 in DNA: TGTGCCAGCAGTAAAGCAGGGAGAGAGACCCAGCACTTC.

This clonotype has at least ten counts. The chain recombines TRBV27 with TRBJ1-1, with 7 bases identical to TRBD1. Germline CDR1 reads MNHEY; CDR2 reads SMNVEV (reference sequence). There are 16 residues in the CDR3. V was pared by 4 bases and J by 1 base, with 9 bases of the junction left unmatched. CDR3 amino acids: CASSYRDRLQNTEAFF. As DNA, the CDR3 is TGTGCCAGCAGTTACCGGGACAGATTACAGAACACTGAAGCTTTCTTT.